Reported below is one T cell receptor (beta chain). The target antigen is unknown. Trimming left V 2 bases short and J 4 bases short, with 20 bases between. Germline CDR1 and CDR2: GTSNPN and SVGIG (reference sequence). This CDR3 is 16 amino acids long. The assay was immunoSEQ multiplex PCR, and TCRdb's table has in-frame clones only and misses some. The table includes thousands of clones, about 25% detected once. The data stem from a study of T cells in localized non-small cell lung cancer. Overall study results and limits: Appearances in adjacent lung were noted for a median roughly 50 of the top 100 tumor clones. Greater blood T cell density accompanied longer overall survival. Owing to sequencing of a solitary tumor region, heterogeneity cannot be discounted.

This receptor was taken from a woman aged 35-70 years with stage I lung adenocarcinoma. Here the sequenced sample was lung tumor tissue, taken before any cancer treatment. The V and J genes are TRBV30 and TRBJ1-2, with a weak D call TRBD1 (5 bases). The CDR3 protein is CAWSLGGGGLIYGYTF. Here the CDR3 DNA reads TGTGCCTGGAGTCTAGGTGGGGGAGGTTTAATCTATGGCTACACCTTC. Using reference TRBV30 and TRBJ1-2 for the parts outside the CDR3, the full variable domain is SQTIHQWPATLVQPVGSPLSLECTVEGTSNPNLYWYRQAAGRGLQLLFYSVGIGQISSEVPQNLSASRPQDRQFILSSKKLLLSDSGFYLCAWSLGGGGLIYGYTFGSGTRLTVV.